This TCR beta chain stems from a study of T-cell reconstitution after alpha-beta-depleted transplantation in children. Preparing the TCRbeta library involved the use of unique molecular identifiers. One entry per CDR3 protein results from TCRdb running MiXCR on the PCR reads. This table holds about 97,000 distinct CDR3 sequences, 4.5% to 7.5% found once. Study findings and constraints: For some patients, TCRbeta diversity was high at day 60 because of recipient T cells and thymic progenitors that survived. At the one-year point after transplant, T-cell counts and TCRbeta diversity were found to come mostly from T cells that had been newly produced. Reports say that about two months after transplant, the alpha-beta T cells came out of several hundred graft clones that had expanded.

This clonotype was detected a few times. Its antigen is undetermined. This TCR derives from a female patient between 2 and 15 years old who had a stem cell transplant for Fanconi anemia, so the T cells may come from the graft donor. The material was PBMCs, mostly from graft donor cells, obtained 60 days after TCRalphabeta/CD19-depleted stem cell transplant.

CDR3 region: CATSDNRLAKNIQYF. As DNA, the CDR3 is TGTGCCACCAGTGATAATCGACTAGCCAAAAACATTCAGTACTTC. The J gene is TRBJ2-4, the V gene TRBV24-1; D call uncertain. V gave up 3 bases and J gave up 0 bases, with 8 bases separating them. The CDR3 contains 15 residues. Germline V CDR1 and CDR2: KGHDR, SFDVKD.